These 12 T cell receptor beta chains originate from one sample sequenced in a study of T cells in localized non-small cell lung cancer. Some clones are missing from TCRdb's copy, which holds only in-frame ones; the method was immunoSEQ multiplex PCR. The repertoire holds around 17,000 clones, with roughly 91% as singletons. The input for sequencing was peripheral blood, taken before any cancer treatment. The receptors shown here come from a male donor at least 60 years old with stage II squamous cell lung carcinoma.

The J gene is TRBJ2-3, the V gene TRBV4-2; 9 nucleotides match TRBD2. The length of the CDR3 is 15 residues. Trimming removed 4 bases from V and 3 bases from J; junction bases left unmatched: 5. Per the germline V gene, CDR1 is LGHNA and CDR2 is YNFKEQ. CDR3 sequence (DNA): TGTGCCAGCAGCCGGCTAGCGGGATCGACAGATACGCAGTATTTT. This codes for CASSRLAGSTDTQYF.

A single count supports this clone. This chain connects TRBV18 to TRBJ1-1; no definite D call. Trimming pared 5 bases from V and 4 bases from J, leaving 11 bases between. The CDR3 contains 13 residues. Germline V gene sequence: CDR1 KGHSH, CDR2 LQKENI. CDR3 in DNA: TGTGCCAGCTCAACCGTGGTGGGCACTGAAGCTTTCTTT. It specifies CASSTVVGTEAFF.

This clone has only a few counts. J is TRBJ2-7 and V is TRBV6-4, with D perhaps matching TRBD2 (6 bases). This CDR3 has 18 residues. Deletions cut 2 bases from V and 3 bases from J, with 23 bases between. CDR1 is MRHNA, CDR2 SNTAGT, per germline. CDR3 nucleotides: TGTGCCAGCAGTGACAGGTTATTAGCGGAGGGGCGGTTCTACGAGCAGTACTTC. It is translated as CASSDRLLAEGRFYEQYF.

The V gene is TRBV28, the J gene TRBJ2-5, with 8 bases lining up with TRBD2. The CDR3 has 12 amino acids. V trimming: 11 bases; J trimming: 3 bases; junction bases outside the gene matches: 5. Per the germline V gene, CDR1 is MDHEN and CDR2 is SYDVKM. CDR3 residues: CASRGGKETQYF. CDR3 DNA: TGTGCCTCCCGGGGGGGGAAAGAGACCCAGTACTTC.

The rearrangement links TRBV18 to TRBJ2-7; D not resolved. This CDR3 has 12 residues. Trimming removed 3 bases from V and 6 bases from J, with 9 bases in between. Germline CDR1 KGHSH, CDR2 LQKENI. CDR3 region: CASSPKSSEQYF. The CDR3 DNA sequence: TGTGCCAGCTCACCCAAGAGTTCCGAGCAGTACTTC.

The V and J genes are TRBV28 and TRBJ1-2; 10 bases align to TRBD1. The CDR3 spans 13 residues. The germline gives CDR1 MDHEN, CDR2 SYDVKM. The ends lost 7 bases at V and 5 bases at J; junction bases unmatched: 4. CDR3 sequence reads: CASTGTGVYGYTF. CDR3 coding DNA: TGTGCCAGCACCGGGACAGGGGTATATGGCTACACCTTC.

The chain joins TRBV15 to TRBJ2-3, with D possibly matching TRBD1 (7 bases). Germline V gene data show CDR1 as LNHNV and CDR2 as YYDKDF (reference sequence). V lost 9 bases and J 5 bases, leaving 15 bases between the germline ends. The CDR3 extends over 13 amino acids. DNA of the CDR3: TGTGCCACTCGACAGGGAGGCGGAGATACGCAGTATTTT. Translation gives CATRQGGGDTQYF. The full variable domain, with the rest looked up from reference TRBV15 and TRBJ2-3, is DAMVIQNPRYQVTQFGKPVTLSCSQTLNHNVMYWYQQKSSQAPKLLFHYYDKDFNNEADTPDNFQSRRPNTSFCFLDIRSPGLGDTAMYLCATRQGGGDTQYFGPGTRLTVL.

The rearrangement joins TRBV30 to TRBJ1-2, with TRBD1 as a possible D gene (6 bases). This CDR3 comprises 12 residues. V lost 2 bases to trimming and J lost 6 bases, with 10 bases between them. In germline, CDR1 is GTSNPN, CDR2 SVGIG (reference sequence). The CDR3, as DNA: TGTGCCTGGAGTATACAGGGAGATGGCTACACCTTC. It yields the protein CAWSIQGDGYTF.

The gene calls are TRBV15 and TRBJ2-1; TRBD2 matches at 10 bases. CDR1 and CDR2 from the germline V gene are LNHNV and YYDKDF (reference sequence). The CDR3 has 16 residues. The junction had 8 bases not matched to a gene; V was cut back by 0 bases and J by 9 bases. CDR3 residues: CATSRDILAGVFEQFF. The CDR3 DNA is TGTGCCACCAGCAGAGATATTCTAGCGGGAGTTTTTGAGCAGTTCTTC. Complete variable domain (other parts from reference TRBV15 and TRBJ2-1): DAMVIQNPRYQVTQFGKPVTLSCSQTLNHNVMYWYQQKSSQAPKLLFHYYDKDFNNEADTPDNFQSRRPNTSFCFLDIRSPGLGDTAMYLCATSRDILAGVFEQFFGPGTRLTVL.

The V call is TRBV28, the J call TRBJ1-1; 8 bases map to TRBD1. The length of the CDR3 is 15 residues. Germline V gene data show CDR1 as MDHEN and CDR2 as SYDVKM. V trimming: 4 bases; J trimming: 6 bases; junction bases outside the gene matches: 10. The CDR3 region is CASSSSWDRRAEAFF. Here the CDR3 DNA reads TGTGCCAGCAGTTCGAGTTGGGACAGGAGGGCTGAAGCTTTCTTT.

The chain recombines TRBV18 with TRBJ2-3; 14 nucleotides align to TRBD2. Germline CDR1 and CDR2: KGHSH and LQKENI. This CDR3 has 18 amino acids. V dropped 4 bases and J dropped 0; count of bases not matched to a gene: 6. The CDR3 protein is CASSRGLAGVLSTDTQYF. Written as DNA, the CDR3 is TGTGCCAGCTCACGGGGACTAGCGGGAGTACTCAGCACAGATACGCAGTATTTT.

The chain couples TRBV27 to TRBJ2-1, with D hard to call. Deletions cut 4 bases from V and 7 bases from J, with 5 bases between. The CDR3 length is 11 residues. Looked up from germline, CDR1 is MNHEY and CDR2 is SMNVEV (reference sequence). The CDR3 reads CASSSFNEQFF. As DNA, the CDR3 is TGTGCCAGCAGTTCCTTTAATGAGCAGTTCTTC.